The present TCR beta chain was sequenced within a study of T cells in Graves' hyperthyroidism and ophthalmopathy. There are many counts of this clonotype. Germline V lookup: CDR1 GTSNPN, CDR2 SVGIG (reference sequence). V shed 2 bases and J shed 9 bases, with 14 bases lying between them. The CDR3 sequence is 13 residues long. Regions amplified from RNA transcripts were the TCR beta CDR3 regions. When the TCR CDR3 underwent first-round RT-PCR, the HTBI primer set was used. TCRdb re-analysed the multiplex PCR reads in MiXCR, keeping a single row per CDR3 protein. The table shows fewer than 200,000 distinct CDR3 sequences, with over 8% occurring only once.

The chain recombines TRBV30 with TRBJ2-1; TRBD2 might be the D (5 bases). This receptor was identified in a woman aged 18-29 years with Graves' hyperthyroidism that later progressed to Graves' ophthalmopathy. The material sequenced was blood. CDR3 residues: CAWSREGLGEQFF. The DNA of the CDR3 is TGTGCCTGGAGTCGGGAAGGGCTGGGTGAGCAGTTCTTC.